This T cell receptor beta chain was identified during a study of sequential checkpoint blockade in melanoma. Assay used: immunoSEQ multiplex PCR; TCRdb lists only in-frame clones, some missing. The table has approximately 6,000 clones, roughly two fifths seen once. Points from the study as a whole: Clinical benefit was about 30 times likelier when tumor T-cell fraction and clonality increased. For nivolumab-first patients, baseline tumor clonality was associated with response. T-cell fraction and clonality followed PD-L1 and CD8+ counts, not mutational load.

In regard to this clone: Its specificity is unknown.

Described treatment: randomized to nivolumab then ipilimumab (arm A) or the reverse (arm B). The TCR was taken from a human donor with melanoma. Source: tumor tissue (inferred from file names), taken from a patient given nivolumab and ipilimumab in sequence.

This CDR3 is CASSRQDIFGFAQETQYF. The CDR3, as DNA: TGTGCCAGCAGCCGCCAAGACATCTTCGGGTTTGCCCAAGAGACCCAGTACTTC. The rearrangement uses TRBV14 and TRBJ2-5; D gene unclear. Germline V gene lookup returns CDR1 SGHDN and CDR2 FVKESK. The CDR3 length is 18 residues. V lost 4 bases and J 1 base, leaving 22 bases between the germline ends.